This TCR beta chain was sequenced for a study of beta chain features in type 1 diabetes. Trimming shortened V by 0 bases and J by 5 bases, and 5 bases separated the two germline ends. From germline, CDR1 is SGDLS and CDR2 YYNGEE. The CDR3 is made up of 13 amino acids. Expressed TCRB transcripts were sequenced because the isolated RNA had all been reverse transcribed beforehand. Read counts averaged around 3.6 million for samples of naive, central memory and regulatory T cells. This table comes from immunoSEQ multiplex PCR, and its TCRdb copy is limited to in-frame clones, with some not included. There are 250,000 to 350,000 clones in the sample; 11% to 15% occur only once, and under 8.5% lies in the top ten.

V gene TRBV9 combines with J gene TRBJ2-2; no firm D call. This clonotype was obtained from a man aged 25 to 40 in good health. Sequencing used central memory CD4+ T cells from blood. Here the CDR3 reads CASSVADTGELFF. The DNA of the CDR3 is TGTGCCAGCAGCGTAGCCGATACCGGGGAGCTGTTTTTT.